This T cell receptor beta chain was sequenced in a study of cytomegalovirus exposure and HLA in healthy donors. Study results and limitations: Reports indicated that the classifier achieved high specificity and sensitivity in diagnosing cytomegalovirus status. The study recorded 150 to 200 TCR beta chains that were cytomegalovirus-associated.

The CDR3 sequence is 14 residues long. Germline CDR1 and CDR2: SNHLY and FYNNEI. Trimming took off 3 bases at V and 0 bases at J, with 6 bases between the two ends. About this clone: What it recognizes is unknown.

The assay was immunoSEQ multiplex PCR, and TCRdb's table has in-frame clones only and misses some. The sample holds 100,000 to 150,000 clones, approximately 91% seen once. Material for sequencing was PBMCs. The clonotype comes from a woman aged 18-35 years in good health and CMV-seronegative. V is TRBV2 and J is TRBJ2-1; D gene unclear. This chain's CDR3 is CASSDRGSYNEQFF. In DNA, the CDR3 is TGTGCCAGCAGTGACAGAGGCTCCTACAATGAGCAGTTCTTC.